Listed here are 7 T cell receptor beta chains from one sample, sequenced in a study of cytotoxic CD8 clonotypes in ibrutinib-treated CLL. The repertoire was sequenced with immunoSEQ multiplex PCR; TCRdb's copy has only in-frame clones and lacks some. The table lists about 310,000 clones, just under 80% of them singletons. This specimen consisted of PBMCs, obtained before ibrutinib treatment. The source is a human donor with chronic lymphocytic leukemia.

CDR3 nucleotide sequence: TGTGCCAGCAGTCTGGACATGGGCACAGATACGCAGTATTTT. Residues: CASSLDMGTDTQYF. The V gene is TRBV28, the J gene TRBJ2-3; maybe TRBD1 (5 bases). V was cut by 5 bases and J by 1 base, with 10 bases left in between. The length of the CDR3 is 14 residues. From germline, CDR1 is MDHEN and CDR2 SYDVKM.

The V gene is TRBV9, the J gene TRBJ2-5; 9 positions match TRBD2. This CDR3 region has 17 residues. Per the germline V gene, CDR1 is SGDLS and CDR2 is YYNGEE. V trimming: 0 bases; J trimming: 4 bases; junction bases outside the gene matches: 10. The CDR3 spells CASSVALFQAGGETQYF. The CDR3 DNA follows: TGTGCCAGCAGCGTAGCTCTCTTTCAAGCGGGAGGAGAGACCCAGTACTTC. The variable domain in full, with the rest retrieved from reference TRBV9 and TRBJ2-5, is DSGVTQTPKHLITATGQRVTLRCSPRSGDLSVYWYQQSLDQGLQFLIQYYNGEERAKGNILERFSAQQFPDLHSELNLSSLELGDSALYFCASSVALFQAGGETQYFGPGTRLLVL.

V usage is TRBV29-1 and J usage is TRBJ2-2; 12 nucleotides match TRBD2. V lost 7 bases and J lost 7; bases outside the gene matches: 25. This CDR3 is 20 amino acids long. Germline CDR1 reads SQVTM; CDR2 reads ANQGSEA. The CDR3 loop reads CSAGGIRQGKLAGGDGELFF. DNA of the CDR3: TGCAGCGCCGGGGGGATAAGACAGGGCAAACTAGCGGGAGGTGACGGGGAGCTGTTTTTT.

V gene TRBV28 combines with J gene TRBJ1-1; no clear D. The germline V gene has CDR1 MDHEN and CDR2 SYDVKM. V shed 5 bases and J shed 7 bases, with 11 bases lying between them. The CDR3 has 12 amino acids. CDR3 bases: TGTGCCAGCAGTAGTCAAAGACTTGAAGCTTTCTTT. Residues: CASSSQRLEAFF. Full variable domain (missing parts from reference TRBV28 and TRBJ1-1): DVKVTQSSRYLVKRTGEKVFLECVQDMDHENMFWYRQDPGLGLRLIYFSYDVKMKEKGDIPEGYSVSREKKERFSLILESASTNQTSMYLCASSSQRLEAFFGQGTRLTVV.

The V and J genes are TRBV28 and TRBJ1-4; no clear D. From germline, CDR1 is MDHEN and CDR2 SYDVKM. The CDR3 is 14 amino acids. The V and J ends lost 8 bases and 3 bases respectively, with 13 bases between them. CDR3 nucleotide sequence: TGTGCCAGCGGTACGGCTATGGCTAATGAAAAACTGTTTTTT. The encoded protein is CASGTAMANEKLFF.

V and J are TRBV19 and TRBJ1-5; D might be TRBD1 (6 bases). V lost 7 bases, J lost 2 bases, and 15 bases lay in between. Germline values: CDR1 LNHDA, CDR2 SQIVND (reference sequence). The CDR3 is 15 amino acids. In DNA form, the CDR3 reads TGTGCCAGTAAGAGGGGGACGCAGGGCAATCAGCCCCAGCATTTT. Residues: CASKRGTQGNQPQHF.

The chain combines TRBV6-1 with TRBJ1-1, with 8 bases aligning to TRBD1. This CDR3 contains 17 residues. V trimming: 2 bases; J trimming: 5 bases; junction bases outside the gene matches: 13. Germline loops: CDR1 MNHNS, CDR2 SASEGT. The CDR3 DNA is TGTGCCAGCAGTGAAATCCCCGACGCAAGACAGGGGACTGAAGCTTTCTTT. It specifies CASSEIPDARQGTEAFF.